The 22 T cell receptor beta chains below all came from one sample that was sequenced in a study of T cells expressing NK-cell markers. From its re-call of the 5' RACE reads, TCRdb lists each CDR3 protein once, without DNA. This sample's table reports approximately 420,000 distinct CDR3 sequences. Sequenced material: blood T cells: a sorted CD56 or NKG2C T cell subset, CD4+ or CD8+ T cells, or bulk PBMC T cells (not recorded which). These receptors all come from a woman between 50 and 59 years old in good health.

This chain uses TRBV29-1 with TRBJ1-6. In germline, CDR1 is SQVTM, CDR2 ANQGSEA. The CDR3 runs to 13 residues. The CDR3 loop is CSVRDSANSPLHF. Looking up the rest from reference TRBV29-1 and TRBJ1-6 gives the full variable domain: SAVISQKPSRDICQRGTSLTIQCQVDSQVTMMFWYRQQPGQSLTLIATANQGSEATYESGFVIDKFPISRPNLTFSTLTVSNMSPEDSSIYLCSVRDSANSPLHFGNGTRLTVT.

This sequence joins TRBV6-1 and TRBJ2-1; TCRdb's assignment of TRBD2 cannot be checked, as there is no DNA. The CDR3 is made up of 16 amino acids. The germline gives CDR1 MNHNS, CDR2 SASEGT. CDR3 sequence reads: CASIWASGLAANEQFF.

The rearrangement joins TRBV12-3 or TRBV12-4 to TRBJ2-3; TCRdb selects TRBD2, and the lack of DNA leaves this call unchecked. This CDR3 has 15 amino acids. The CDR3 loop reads CASSTGTSGTDTQYF.

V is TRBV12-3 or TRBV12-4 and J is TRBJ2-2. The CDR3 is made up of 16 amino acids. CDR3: CASSFLLGRDTGELFF.

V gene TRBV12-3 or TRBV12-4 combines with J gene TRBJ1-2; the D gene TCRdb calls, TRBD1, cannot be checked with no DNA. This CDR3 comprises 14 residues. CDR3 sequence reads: CASSDRARGYGYTF.

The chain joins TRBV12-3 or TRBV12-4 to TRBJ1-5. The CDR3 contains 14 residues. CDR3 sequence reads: CASTLPSGNQPQHF.

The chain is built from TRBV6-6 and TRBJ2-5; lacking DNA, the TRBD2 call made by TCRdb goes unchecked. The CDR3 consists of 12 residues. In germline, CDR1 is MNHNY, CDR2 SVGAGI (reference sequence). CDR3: CASKAGGETQYF.

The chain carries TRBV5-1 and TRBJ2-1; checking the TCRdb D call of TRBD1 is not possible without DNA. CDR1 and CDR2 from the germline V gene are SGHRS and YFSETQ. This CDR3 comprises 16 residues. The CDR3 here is CASSLSGTGYHNEQFF. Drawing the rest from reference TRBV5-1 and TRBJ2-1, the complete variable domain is KAGVTQTPRYLIKTRGQQVTLSCSPISGHRSVSWYQQTPGQGLQFLFEYFSETQRNKGNFPGRFSGRQFSNSRSEMNVSTLELGDSALYLCASSLSGTGYHNEQFFGPGTRLTVL.

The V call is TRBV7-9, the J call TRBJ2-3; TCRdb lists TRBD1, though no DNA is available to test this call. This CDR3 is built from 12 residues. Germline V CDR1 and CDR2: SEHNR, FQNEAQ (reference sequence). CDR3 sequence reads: CASKTGGGTQYF.

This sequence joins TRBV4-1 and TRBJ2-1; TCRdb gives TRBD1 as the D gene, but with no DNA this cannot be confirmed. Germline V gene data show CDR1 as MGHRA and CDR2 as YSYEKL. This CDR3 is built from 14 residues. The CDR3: CASSQDPDIDEQFF.

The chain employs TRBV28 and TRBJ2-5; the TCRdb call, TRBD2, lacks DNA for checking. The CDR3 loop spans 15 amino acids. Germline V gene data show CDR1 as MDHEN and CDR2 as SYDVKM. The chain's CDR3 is CASSHAWLGEAVQYF. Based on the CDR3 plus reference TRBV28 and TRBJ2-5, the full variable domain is DVKVTQSSRYLVKRTGEKVFLECVQDMDHENMFWYRQDPGLGLRLIYFSYDVKMKEKGDIPEGYSVSREKKERFSLILESASTNQTSMYLCASSHAWLGEAVQYFGPGTRLLVL.

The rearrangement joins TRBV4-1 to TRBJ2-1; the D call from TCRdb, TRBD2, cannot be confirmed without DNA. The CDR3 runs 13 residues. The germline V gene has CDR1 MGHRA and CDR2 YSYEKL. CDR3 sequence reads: CASRQIAEGKQFF.

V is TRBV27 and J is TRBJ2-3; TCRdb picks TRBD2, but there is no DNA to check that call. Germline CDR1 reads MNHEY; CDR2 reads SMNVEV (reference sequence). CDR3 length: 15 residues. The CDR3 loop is CASSSTSGFTDTQYF.

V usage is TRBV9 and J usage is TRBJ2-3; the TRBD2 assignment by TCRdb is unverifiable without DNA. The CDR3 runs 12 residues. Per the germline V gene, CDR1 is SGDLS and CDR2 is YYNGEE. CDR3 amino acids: CASSGLAGKQYF.

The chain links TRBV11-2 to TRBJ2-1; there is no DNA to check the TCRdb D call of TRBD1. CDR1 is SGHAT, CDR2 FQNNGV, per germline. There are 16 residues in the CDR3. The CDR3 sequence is CASSPRADRSYNEQFF.

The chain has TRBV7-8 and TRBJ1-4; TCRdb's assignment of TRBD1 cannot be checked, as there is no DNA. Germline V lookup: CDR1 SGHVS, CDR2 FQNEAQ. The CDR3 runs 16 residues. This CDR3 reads CASSPLFRDRGEKLFF.

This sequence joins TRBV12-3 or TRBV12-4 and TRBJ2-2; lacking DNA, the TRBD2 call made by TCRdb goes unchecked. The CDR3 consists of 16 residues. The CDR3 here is CASSHPSGRAAGELFF.

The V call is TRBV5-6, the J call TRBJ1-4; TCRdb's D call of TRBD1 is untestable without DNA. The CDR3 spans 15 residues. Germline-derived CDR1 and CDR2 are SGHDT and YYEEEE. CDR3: CASSDGQGSNEKLFF. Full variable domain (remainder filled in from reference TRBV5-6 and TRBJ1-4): DAGVTQSPTHLIKTRGQQVTLRCSPKSGHDTVSWYQQALGQGPQFIFQYYEEEERQRGNFPDRFSGHQFPNYSSELNVNALLLGDSALYLCASSDGQGSNEKLFFGSGTQLSVL.

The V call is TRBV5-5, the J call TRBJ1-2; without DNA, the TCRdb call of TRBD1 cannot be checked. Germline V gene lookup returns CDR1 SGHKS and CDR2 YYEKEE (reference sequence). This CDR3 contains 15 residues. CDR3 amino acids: CASSFTGVGGSGYTF. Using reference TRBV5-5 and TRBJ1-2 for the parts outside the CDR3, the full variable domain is DAGVTQSPTHLIKTRGQQVTLRCSPISGHKSVSWYQQVLGQGPQFIFQYYEKEERGRGNFPDRFSARQFPNYSSELNVNALLLGDSALYLCASSFTGVGGSGYTFGSGTRLTVV.

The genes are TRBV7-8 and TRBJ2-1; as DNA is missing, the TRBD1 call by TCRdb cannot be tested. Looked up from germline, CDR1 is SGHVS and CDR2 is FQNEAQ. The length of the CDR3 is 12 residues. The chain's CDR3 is CASSYGTGEQFF.

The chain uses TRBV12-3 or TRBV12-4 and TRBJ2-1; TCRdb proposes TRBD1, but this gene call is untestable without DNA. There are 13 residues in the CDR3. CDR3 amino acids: CASGGSVRYEQFF.

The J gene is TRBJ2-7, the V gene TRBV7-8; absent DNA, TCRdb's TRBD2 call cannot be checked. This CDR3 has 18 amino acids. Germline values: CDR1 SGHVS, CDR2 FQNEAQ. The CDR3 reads CASSQTSGALRATYEQYF.